The following is a T cell receptor beta chain sequence with its context. No antigen is known for it. These data are taken from a study of cytomegalovirus exposure and HLA in healthy donors. At the level of the study: Among 150 million to 200 million T cells, an earlier analysis found 120 million or so unique TCR beta sequences. A data release that came early held approximately 85 million unique TCRs from HLA-typed donors.

It was with 60 Vbeta and 13 Jbeta primers that the PCR ran. Sequencing used immunoSEQ multiplex PCR; TCRdb keeps in-frame clones, though not all of them. Of over 40,000 clones in the sample, about nine tenths are singletons; the top ten hold 6.5% to 9.5%. General study results and limits: Sequencing depth across donors, presence/absence analyses assumed, was roughly uniform. According to a later analysis, donors in an Asian-associated ancestry cluster reportedly had fewer N-insertions than the roughly 640-donor mean.

This receptor was taken from a woman aged 40 to 50 in good health and CMV-seropositive. Specimen: PBMCs.

CDR3 nucleotide sequence: TGTGCCAGCAGCGTCCGACAGGGCGGAAACATTCAGTACTTC. It translates to CASSVRQGGNIQYF. The chain carries TRBV6-5 and TRBJ2-4; 7 bases map to TRBD1. This CDR3 comprises 14 residues. Unmatched junction bases numbered 8, after V lost 6 bases and J lost 6 bases. Per the germline V gene, CDR1 is MNHEY and CDR2 is SVGAGI.